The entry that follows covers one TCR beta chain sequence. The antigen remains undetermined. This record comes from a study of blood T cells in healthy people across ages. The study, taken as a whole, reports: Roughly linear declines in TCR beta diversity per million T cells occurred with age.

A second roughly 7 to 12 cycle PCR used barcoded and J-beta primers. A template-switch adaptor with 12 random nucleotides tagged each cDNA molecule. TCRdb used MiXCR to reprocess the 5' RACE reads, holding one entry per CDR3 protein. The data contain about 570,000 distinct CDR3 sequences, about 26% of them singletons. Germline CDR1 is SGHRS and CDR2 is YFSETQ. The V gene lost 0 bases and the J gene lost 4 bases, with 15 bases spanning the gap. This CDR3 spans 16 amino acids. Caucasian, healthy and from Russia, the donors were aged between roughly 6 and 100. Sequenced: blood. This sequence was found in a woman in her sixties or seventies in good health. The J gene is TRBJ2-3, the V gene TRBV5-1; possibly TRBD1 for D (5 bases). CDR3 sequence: CASSLESQGIADTQYF. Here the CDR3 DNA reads TGCGCCAGCAGCTTGGAGTCGCAGGGTATCGCAGATACGCAGTATTTT.